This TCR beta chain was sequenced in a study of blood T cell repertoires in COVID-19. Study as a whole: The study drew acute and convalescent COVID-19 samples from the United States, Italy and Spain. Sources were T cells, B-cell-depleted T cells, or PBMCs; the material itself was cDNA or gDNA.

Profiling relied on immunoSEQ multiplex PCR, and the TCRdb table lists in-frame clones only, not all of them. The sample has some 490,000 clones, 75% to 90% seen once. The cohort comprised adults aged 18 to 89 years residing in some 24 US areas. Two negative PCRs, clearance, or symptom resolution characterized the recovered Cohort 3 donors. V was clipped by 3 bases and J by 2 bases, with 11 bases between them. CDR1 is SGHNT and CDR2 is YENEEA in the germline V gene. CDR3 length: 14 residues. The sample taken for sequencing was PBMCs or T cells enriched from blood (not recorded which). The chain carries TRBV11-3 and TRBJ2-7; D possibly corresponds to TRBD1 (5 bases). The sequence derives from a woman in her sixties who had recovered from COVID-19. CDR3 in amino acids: CASSFAQGPYEQYF. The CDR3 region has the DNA TGTGCCAGCAGCTTCGCTCAGGGCCCCTACGAGCAGTACTTC.